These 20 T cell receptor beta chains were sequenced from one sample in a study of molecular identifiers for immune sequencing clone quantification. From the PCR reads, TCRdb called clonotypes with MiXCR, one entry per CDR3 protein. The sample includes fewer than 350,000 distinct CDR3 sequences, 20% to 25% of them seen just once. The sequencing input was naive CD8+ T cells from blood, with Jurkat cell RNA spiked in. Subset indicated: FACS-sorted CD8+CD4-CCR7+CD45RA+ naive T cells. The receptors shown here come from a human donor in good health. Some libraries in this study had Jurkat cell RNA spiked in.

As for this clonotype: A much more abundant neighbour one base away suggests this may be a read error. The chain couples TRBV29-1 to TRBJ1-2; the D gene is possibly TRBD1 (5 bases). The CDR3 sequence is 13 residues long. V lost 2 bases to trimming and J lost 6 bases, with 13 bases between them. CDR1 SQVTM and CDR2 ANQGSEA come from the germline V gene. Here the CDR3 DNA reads TGCAGCGTTGAACCGGGGACGCACCATGGCTACACCTTC. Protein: CSVEPGTHHGYTF.

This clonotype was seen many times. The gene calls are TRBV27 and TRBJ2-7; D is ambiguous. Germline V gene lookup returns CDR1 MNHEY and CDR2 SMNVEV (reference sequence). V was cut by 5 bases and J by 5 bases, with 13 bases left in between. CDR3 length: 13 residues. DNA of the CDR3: TGTGCCAGCAGTCCCCGGCCGTTCGACGAGCAGTACTTC. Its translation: CASSPRPFDEQYF.

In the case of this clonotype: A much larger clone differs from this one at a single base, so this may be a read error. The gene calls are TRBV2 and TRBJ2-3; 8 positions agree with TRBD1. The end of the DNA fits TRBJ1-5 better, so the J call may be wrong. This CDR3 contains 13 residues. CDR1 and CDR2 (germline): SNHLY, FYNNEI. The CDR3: CASSGQGLDTQHF. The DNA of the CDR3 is TGTGCCAGCAGCGGACAGGGATTAGATACGCAGCATTTT.

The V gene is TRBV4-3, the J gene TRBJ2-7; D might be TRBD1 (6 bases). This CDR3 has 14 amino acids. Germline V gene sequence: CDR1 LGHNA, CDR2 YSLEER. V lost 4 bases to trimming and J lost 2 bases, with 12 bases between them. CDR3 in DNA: TGCGCCAGCAGCCCCCGACAGGCTACCTACGAGCAGTACTTC. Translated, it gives CASSPRQATYEQYF.

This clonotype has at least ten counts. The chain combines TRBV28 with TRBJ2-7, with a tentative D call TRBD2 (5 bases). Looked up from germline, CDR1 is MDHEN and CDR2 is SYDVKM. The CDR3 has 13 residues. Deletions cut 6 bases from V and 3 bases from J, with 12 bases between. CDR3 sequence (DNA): TGTGCCAGCAGGAAGTCCGGGGACTACGAGCAGTACTTC. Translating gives CASRKSGDYEQYF.

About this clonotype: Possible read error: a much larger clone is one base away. CDR3 nucleotide sequence: TGCAGTGCTAGTGGCTCGGACCTGACCACAGATACGCAGTATTTT. It specifies CSASGSDLTTDTQYF. V usage is TRBV20-1 and J usage is TRBJ2-3; D ambiguous. This CDR3 is 15 amino acids long. The germline V and J ends were trimmed by 3 bases and 2 bases, with 15 bases remaining between them. The germline CDR1 and CDR2 sequences are DFQATT and SNEGSKA (reference sequence).

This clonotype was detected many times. The CDR3 here is CAWSVIGNGELFF. The CDR3 DNA is TGTGCCTGGAGTGTAATAGGGAATGGGGAGCTGTTTTTT. This chain links TRBV30 with TRBJ2-2; D gene uncertain. V was trimmed by 0 bases and J by 8 bases, leaving 10 bases between them. Germline CDR1 GTSNPN, CDR2 SVGIG (reference sequence). CDR3 length: 13 amino acids.

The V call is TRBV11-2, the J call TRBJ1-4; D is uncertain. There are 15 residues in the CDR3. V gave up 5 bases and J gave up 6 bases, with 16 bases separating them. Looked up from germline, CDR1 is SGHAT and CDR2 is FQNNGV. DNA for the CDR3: TGTGCCAGCAGCCCAGGACCTCTAACAGATGAAAAACTGTTTTTT. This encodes CASSPGPLTDEKLFF. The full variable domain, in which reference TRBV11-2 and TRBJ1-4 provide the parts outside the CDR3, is EAGVAQSPRYKIIEKRQSVAFWCNPISGHATLYWYQQILGQGPKLLIQFQNNGVVDDSQLPKDRFSAERLKGVDSTLKIQPAKLEDSAVYLCASSPGPLTDEKLFFGSGTQLSVL.

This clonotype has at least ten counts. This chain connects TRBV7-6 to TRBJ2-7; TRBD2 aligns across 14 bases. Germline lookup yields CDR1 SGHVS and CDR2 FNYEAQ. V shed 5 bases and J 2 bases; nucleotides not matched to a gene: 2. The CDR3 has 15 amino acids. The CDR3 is CASSKTSGGAYEQYF. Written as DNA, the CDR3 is TGTGCCAGCAGCAAGACTAGCGGGGGGGCCTACGAGCAGTACTTC.

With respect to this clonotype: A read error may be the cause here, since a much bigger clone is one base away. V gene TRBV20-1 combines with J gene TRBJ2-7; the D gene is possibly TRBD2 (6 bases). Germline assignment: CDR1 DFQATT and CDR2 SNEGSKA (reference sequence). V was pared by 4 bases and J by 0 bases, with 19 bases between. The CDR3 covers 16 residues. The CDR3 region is CSATLDGTLTSYEQYF. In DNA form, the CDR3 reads TGCAGTGCTACTCTGGACGGGACTCTCACCTCCTACGAGCAGTACTTC.

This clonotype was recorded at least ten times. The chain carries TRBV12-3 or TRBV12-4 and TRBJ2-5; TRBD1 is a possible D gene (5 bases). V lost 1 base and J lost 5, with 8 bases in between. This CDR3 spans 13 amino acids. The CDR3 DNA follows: TGTGCCAGCAGTTTAGGGGGCTGGGAGACCCAGTACTTC. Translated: CASSLGGWETQYF.

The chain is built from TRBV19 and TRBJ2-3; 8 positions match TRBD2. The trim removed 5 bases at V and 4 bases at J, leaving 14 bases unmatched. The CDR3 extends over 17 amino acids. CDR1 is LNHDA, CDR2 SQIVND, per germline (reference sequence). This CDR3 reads CASSGGRSGSVPDTQYF. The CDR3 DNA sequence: TGTGCCAGTAGTGGGGGCCGGAGCGGGAGCGTCCCAGATACGCAGTATTTT. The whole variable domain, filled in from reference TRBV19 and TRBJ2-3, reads DGGITQSPKYLFRKEGQNVTLSCEQNLNHDAMYWYRQDPGQGLRLIYYSQIVNDFQKGDIAEGYSVSREKKESFPLTVTSAQKNPTAFYLCASSGGRSGSVPDTQYFGPGTRLTVL.

The CDR3 reads CASSTLGNEKLFF. DNA for the CDR3: TGTGCCAGCAGCACGCTGGGGAATGAAAAACTGTTTTTT. The chain uses TRBV7-9 and TRBJ1-4; D call uncertain. V lost 5 bases, J lost 5 bases, and 9 bases lay in between. CDR1 is SEHNR and CDR2 is FQNEAQ in the germline V gene (reference sequence). The CDR3 runs 13 residues.

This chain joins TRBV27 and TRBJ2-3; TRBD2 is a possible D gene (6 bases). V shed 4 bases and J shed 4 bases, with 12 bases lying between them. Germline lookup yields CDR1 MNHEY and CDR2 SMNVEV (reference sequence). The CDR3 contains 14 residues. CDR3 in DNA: TGTGCCAGCAGTTCCGGAGGCGGGGCAGATACGCAGTATTTT. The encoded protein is CASSSGGGADTQYF.

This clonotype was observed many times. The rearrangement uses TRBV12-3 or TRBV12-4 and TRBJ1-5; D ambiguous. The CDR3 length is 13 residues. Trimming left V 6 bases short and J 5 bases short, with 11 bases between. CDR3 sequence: CASSPARYQPQHF. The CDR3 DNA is TGTGCCAGCAGCCCCGCTCGCTATCAGCCCCAGCATTTT.

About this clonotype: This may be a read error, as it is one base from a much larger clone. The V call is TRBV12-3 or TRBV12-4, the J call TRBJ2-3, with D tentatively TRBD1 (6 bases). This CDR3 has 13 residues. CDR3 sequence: CAGSFGGPDTQYF. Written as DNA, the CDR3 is TGTGCCGGCAGTTTTGGGGGCCCAGATACGCAGTATTTT.

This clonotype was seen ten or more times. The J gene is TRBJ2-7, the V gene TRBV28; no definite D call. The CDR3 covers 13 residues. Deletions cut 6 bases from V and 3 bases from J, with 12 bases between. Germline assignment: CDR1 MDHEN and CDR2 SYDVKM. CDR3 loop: CASRAELVYEQYF. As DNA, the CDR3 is TGTGCCAGCAGAGCCGAGCTAGTCTACGAGCAGTACTTC.

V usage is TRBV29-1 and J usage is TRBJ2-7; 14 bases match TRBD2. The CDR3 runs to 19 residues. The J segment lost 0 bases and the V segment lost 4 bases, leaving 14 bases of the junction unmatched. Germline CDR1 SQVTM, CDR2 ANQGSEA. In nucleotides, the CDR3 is TGCAGCGTTGTAGGTCTTGGGACTAGCGGGGGCCGAATCTCCTACGAGCAGTACTTC. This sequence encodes CSVVGLGTSGGRISYEQYF.

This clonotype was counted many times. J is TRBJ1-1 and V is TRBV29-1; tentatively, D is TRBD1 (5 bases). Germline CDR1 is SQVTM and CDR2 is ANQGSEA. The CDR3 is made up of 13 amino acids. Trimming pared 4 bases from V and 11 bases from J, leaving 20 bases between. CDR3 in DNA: TGCAGCGTTGTAACCGGGACGAATCAACGGGCTTTCTTT. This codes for CSVVTGTNQRAFF. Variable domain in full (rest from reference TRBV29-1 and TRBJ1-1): SAVISQKPSRDICQRGTSLTIQCQVDSQVTMMFWYRQQPGQSLTLIATANQGSEATYESGFVIDKFPISRPNLTFSTLTVSNMSPEDSSIYLCSVVTGTNQRAFFGQGTRLTVV.

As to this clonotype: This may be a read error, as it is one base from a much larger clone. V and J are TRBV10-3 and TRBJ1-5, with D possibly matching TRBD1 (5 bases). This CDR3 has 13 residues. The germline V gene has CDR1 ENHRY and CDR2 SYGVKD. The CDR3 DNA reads TGTACCATCAGTGACAGCCCAAATCAGCCCCAGCATTTT. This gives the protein CTISDSPNQPQHF.